Presented here are 20 T cell receptor beta chains from one specimen sequenced in a study of T cell responses to AZD1222 COVID-19 vaccine. The table came from immunoSEQ multiplex PCR; TCRdb's copy has only in-frame clones and leaves some out. The data hold roughly 130,000 clones, with approximately 83% observed a single time. This material consisted of peripheral blood, taken on day 0 of AZD1222 vaccination. All receptors derive from an adult in good health.

V and J are TRBV10-2 and TRBJ1-2; possibly TRBD1 for D (6 bases). Germline values: CDR1 WSHSY, CDR2 SAAADI. V shed 3 bases and J shed 3 bases, with 11 bases lying between them. This CDR3 contains 14 residues. The CDR3 DNA sequence: TGCGCCAGCAGTGAAAGAGCAGGGGACTATGGCTACACCTTC. Translation: CASSERAGDYGYTF.

The J gene is TRBJ1-4, the V gene TRBV24-1; 8 positions agree with TRBD1. This CDR3 has 16 amino acids. Per germline, CDR1 KGHDR and CDR2 SFDVKD. Trimming took 7 bases from V and 3 from J; bases not matched to a gene: 9. This CDR3 reads CATREAGGLANEKLFF. CDR3 in DNA: TGTGCCACCAGGGAGGCAGGGGGCTTAGCTAATGAAAAACTGTTTTTT.

This chain connects TRBV5-1 to TRBJ1-5; D possibly corresponds to TRBD1 (5 bases). The CDR3 is made up of 15 amino acids. V was shortened by 4 bases and J by 0 bases, with 11 bases between the two germline ends. The V gene's germline CDR1 is SGHRS and CDR2 YFSETQ. CDR3 amino acids: CASSMGDVSNQPQHF. The CDR3 coding sequence is TGCGCCAGCAGCATGGGGGACGTTAGCAATCAGCCCCAGCATTTT.

The chain joins TRBV20-1 to TRBJ1-2; 8 bases are a match to TRBD1. CDR1 and CDR2 from the germline V gene are DFQATT and SNEGSKA (reference sequence). The V and J ends lost 3 bases and 7 bases, in that order; junction bases with no gene match: 7. The CDR3 spans 13 residues. The CDR3 sequence is CSASQWTGSGYTF. The CDR3 DNA sequence: TGCAGTGCTAGTCAGTGGACAGGGTCTGGCTACACCTTC.

This clone has just one count. The chain links TRBV3-1 (or the pseudogene TRBV3-2) to TRBJ2-6; unclear D gene. This CDR3 has 13 amino acids. Trimming stripped 1 base from V and 2 bases from J, with 0 bases between. Germline V lookup: CDR1 LGHDT, CDR2 YNNKEL (reference sequence). CDR3 sequence (DNA): TGTGCCAGCAGCCAAGCTGGGGCCAACGTCCTGACTTTC. Translated: CASSQAGANVLTF.

This chain links TRBV7-3 with TRBJ2-2, with D perhaps TRBD1 or TRBD2 (6 bases each). Between the trimmed V and J ends, which lost 2 bases and 2 bases, there was a span of 12 bases. The V gene's germline CDR1 is SGHTA and CDR2 FQGTGA. CDR3 length: 16 amino acids. CDR3 in amino acids: CASSLHGGPNTGELFF. Here the CDR3 DNA reads TGTGCCAGCAGCTTACACGGGGGCCCCAACACCGGGGAGCTGTTTTTT.

This rearrangement joins TRBV5-1 to TRBJ2-2, with TRBD2 as a possible D gene (6 bases). V lost 4 bases, J lost 1 base, and 8 bases lay in between. The germline V gene encodes CDR1 SGHRS and CDR2 YFSETQ. The CDR3 has 14 residues. CDR3 in DNA: TGCGCCAGCAGCCTCGGGGGGAACACCGGGGAGCTGTTTTTT. As protein: CASSLGGNTGELFF.

The rearrangement uses TRBV3-1 (or the pseudogene TRBV3-2) and TRBJ2-1; TRBD1 aligns across 10 bases. This CDR3 comprises 15 residues. Germline CDR1 is LGHDT and CDR2 is YNNKEL (reference sequence). Losses at the gene ends were 4 bases for V and 8 bases for J; bases not matched to a gene: 8. The DNA for the CDR3 is TGTGCCAGCAGCCCCAGACAGGGGGCAAGGCATGAGCAGTTCTTC. Translation: CASSPRQGARHEQFF.

CDR3 sequence reads: CASSVGGGTNQPQHF. The CDR3 bases are TGTGCCAGCAGCGTAGGAGGGGGAACAAATCAGCCCCAGCATTTT. The chain recombines TRBV9 with TRBJ1-5, with D perhaps TRBD1 (6 bases). Germline CDR1 reads SGDLS; CDR2 reads YYNGEE. The ends were cut back, 0 bases at V and 4 bases at J, with 11 bases in the middle. This CDR3 has 15 amino acids.

V is TRBV19 and J is TRBJ2-5; 12 bases align to TRBD2. Germline V gives CDR1 LNHDA, CDR2 SQIVND (reference sequence). The CDR3 has 14 amino acids. V lost 4 bases, J lost 5 bases, and 2 bases stayed unmatched. CDR3 sequence reads: CASSRTSGRETQYF. The CDR3, as DNA: TGTGCCAGTAGTAGAACTAGCGGGAGGGAGACCCAGTACTTC.

This clone was counted once. The chain has TRBV3-1 (or the pseudogene TRBV3-2) and TRBJ2-3; D is ambiguous. V gave up 1 base and J gave up 5 bases, with 7 bases separating them. The germline gives CDR1 LGHDT, CDR2 YNNKEL (reference sequence). The CDR3 runs 13 residues. The CDR3 sequence is CASSQGHGDTQYF. The CDR3 region has the DNA TGTGCCAGCAGCCAAGGGCACGGAGATACGCAGTATTTT.

The chain is built from TRBV11-2 and TRBJ2-7, with TRBD2 as a possible D gene (7 bases). CDR1 and CDR2 from the germline V gene are SGHAT and FQNNGV. The CDR3 sequence is 17 residues long. The V end was cut by 4 bases, the J end by 0 bases, with 19 bases between. The CDR3 reads CASSSPGGLLSSYEQYF. The CDR3, as DNA: TGTGCCAGCAGCTCCCCGGGGGGCTTACTCAGCTCCTACGAGCAGTACTTC.

This chain connects TRBV18 to TRBJ2-3, with 10 bases identical to TRBD1. The length of the CDR3 is 15 residues. With 4 bases clipped from V and 6 bases from J, the junction kept 7 bases outside the gene matches. Per the germline V gene, CDR1 is KGHSH and CDR2 is LQKENI. The CDR3 is CASSQTTGGRDTQYF. The CDR3 nucleotides read TGTGCCAGCTCACAGACGACAGGGGGCCGGGATACGCAGTATTTT.

The chain links TRBV18 to TRBJ2-7; 8 bases agree with TRBD1. The CDR3 runs 14 residues. The germline V gene encodes CDR1 KGHSH and CDR2 LQKENI. Trimming cost V 6 bases and J 3 bases; bases outside gene matches: 7. The CDR3 loop reads CASSPGQGRYEQYF. The CDR3, as DNA: TGTGCCAGCTCCCCAGGACAGGGCCGCTACGAGCAGTACTTC. Variable domain in full (rest from reference TRBV18 and TRBJ2-7): NAGVMQNPRHLVRRRGQEARLRCSPMKGHSHVYWYRQLPEEGLKFMVYLQKENIIDESGMPKERFSAEFPKEGPSILRIQQVVRGDSAAYFCASSPGQGRYEQYFGPGTRLTVT.

The genes are TRBV3-1 (or the pseudogene TRBV3-2) and TRBJ1-1; D is ambiguous. The germline gives CDR1 LGHDT, CDR2 YNNKEL (reference sequence). This CDR3 spans 13 amino acids. Trimming pared 1 base from V and 4 bases from J, leaving 7 bases between. CDR3 bases: TGTGCCAGCAGCCAAGGAGCGGGCACTGAAGCTTTCTTT. This translates into CASSQGAGTEAFF.

The chain couples TRBV14 to TRBJ2-7, with 11 bases lining up with TRBD2. CDR3 length: 16 residues. Germline trimming cut 4 bases from V and 7 bases from J; bases unmatched to any gene: 12. Germline lookup yields CDR1 SGHDN and CDR2 FVKESK. The CDR3 DNA follows: TGTGCCAGCAGCCCCGAGGCACTAGCGGGAGTTCGTGAGCAGTACTTC. Protein sequence: CASSPEALAGVREQYF.

This clone was detected a few times. The chain combines TRBV7-3 with TRBJ2-1; 7 positions match TRBD2. Germline-derived CDR1 and CDR2 are SGHTA and FQGTGA. This CDR3 has 14 amino acids. V dropped 2 bases and J dropped 2; count of bases not matched to a gene: 0. DNA of the CDR3: TGTGCCAGCAGCTTAGCGGGAGCCTACAATGAGCAGTTCTTC. Encoded protein: CASSLAGAYNEQFF.

This clone has more than one count but fewer than ten. J is TRBJ1-4 and V is TRBV19; D gene unclear. This CDR3 region has 15 residues. Germline CDR1 is LNHDA and CDR2 is SQIVND (reference sequence). V lost 3 bases and J 6 bases, leaving 14 bases between the germline ends. CDR3 protein: CASSIGSAVYEKLFF. The CDR3 DNA reads as TGTGCCAGTAGTATTGGGTCAGCCGTGTATGAAAAACTGTTTTTT.

DNA for the CDR3: TGTGCCAGCAGCTTGAACAGAGGGATCACTGAAGCTTTCTTT. Translation gives CASSLNRGITEAFF. The genes are TRBV5-4 and TRBJ1-1; unclear D gene. This CDR3 comprises 14 residues. V lost 1 base and J 4 bases, leaving 11 bases between the germline ends. Germline assignment: CDR1 SGHNT and CDR2 YYREEE (reference sequence).

V is TRBV18 and J is TRBJ2-2; D is unresolved. This CDR3 has 14 residues. Germline V CDR1 and CDR2: KGHSH, LQKENI. Trimming took off 1 base at V and 0 bases at J, with 3 bases between the two ends. The CDR3 nucleotides are TGTGCCAGCTCACCACTGGCGAACACCGGGGAGCTGTTTTTT. Translating it yields CASSPLANTGELFF.